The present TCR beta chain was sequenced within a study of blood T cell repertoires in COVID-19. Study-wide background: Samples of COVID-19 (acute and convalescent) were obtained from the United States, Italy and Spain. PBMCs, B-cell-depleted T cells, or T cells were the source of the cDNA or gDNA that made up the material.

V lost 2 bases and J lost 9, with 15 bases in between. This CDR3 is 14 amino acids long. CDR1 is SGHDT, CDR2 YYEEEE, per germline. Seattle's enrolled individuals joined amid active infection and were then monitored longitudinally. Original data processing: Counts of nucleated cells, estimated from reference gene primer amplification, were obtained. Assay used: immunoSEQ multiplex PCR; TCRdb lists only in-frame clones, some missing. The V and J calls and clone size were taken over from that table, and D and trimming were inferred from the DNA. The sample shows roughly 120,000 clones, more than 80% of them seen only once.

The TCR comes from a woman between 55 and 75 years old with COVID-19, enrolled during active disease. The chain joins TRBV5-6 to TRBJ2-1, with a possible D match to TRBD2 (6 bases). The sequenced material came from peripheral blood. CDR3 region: CASSFFQEEGEQFF. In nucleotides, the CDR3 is TGTGCCAGCAGCTTTTTTCAGGAGGAGGGTGAGCAGTTCTTC.